The sequence of this TCR beta chain was determined in a study of cytomegalovirus exposure and HLA in healthy donors. With respect to this clone: Its antigen is currently unknown.

Overall study findings and caveats: TCR beta sequences numbering around 15,000 were associated with HLA alleles at 0.05 false discovery rate in a later analysis.

It was with 60 Vbeta and 13 Jbeta primers that the PCR ran. Profiled with immunoSEQ multiplex PCR; TCRdb holds only in-frame clones, not every one. Among fewer than 80,000 clones, under 80% were seen once, and the ten largest hold about 4.9%. V lost 3 bases and J lost 3; bases outside the gene matches: 5. The CDR3 totals 16 residues. Germline V CDR1 and CDR2: MNHEY, SMNVEV (reference sequence). Healthy bone marrow donors formed the donor group. The sample was PBMCs. This sequence originates from a woman aged 25 to 45 in good health and CMV-seronegative. V is TRBV27 and J is TRBJ1-2; TRBD1 agrees at 12 bases. CDR3 amino acids: CASSFGTGGPDYGYTF. CDR3 DNA: TGTGCCAGCAGTTTCGGGACAGGGGGCCCTGACTATGGCTACACCTTC.